A single sample is the source of the 20 T cell receptor beta chains below, sequenced in a study of graft-versus-host responses after intestinal transplantation. Measured with immunoSEQ multiplex PCR; TCRdb has only the in-frame clones, and not every one. The sample comprises over 15,000 clones, approximately 88% of which are singletons, and 5% to 6.5% rests with the top ten. This specimen consisted of PBMCs, obtained around 110 days after intestinal transplant. The receptors were sampled from a human patient who received an intestinal transplant, so some T cells may come from the graft donor.

The chain carries TRBV9 and TRBJ1-6; 7 bases align to TRBD1. Germline CDR1 reads SGDLS; CDR2 reads YYNGEE. V dropped 0 bases and J dropped 10; count of bases not matched to a gene: 4. The CDR3 is 14 amino acids. CDR3 sequence reads: CASSVGQGGSPLHF. CDR3 coding DNA: TGTGCCAGCAGCGTAGGACAGGGTGGCTCACCCCTCCACTTT. Full variable domain (remainder filled in from reference TRBV9 and TRBJ1-6): DSGVTQTPKHLITATGQRVTLRCSPRSGDLSVYWYQQSLDQGLQFLIQYYNGEERAKGNILERFSAQQFPDLHSELNLSSLELGDSALYFCASSVGQGGSPLHFGNGTRLTVT.

This clone was recorded once. CDR3 amino acids: CASNEGLATYEQYF. CDR3 in DNA: TGTGCCAGCAATGAGGGACTAGCGACGTACGAGCAGTACTTC. This chain links TRBV9 with TRBJ2-7; TRBD2 matches at 10 bases. The germline V gene has CDR1 SGDLS and CDR2 YYNGEE. There are 14 residues in the CDR3. Trimming cost V 6 bases and J 4 bases; bases outside gene matches: 7.

The rearrangement joins TRBV9 to TRBJ2-7; TRBD2 aligns across 7 bases. Trimming at V came to 3 bases and at J to 3 bases, leaving 12 bases not matched to a gene. The CDR3 has 16 amino acids. Germline loops: CDR1 SGDLS, CDR2 YYNGEE. CDR3 sequence: CASSGPGTTGGYEQYF. CDR3 bases: TGTGCCAGCAGCGGACCCGGGACTACCGGGGGCTACGAGCAGTACTTC.

V and J are TRBV4-3 and TRBJ2-7; D gene uncertain. CDR3 length equals 16 residues. Trimming left V 0 bases short and J 6 bases short, with 18 bases between. In germline, CDR1 is LGHNA, CDR2 YSLEER. The CDR3 DNA is TGCGCCAGCAGCCAAGATTATCCCAGTAAAACTGGCGAGCAGTACTTC. Translated: CASSQDYPSKTGEQYF.

The chain is built from TRBV27 and TRBJ2-2, with D uncertain. V was clipped by 8 bases and J by 3 bases, with 13 bases between them. The CDR3 contains 14 residues. Germline values: CDR1 MNHEY, CDR2 SMNVEV (reference sequence). The DNA of the CDR3 is TGTGCCAGCGGTGCCGGGCCATACACCGGGGAGCTGTTTTTT. It codes for CASGAGPYTGELFF.

V gene TRBV18 combines with J gene TRBJ2-7; 9 nucleotides agree with TRBD2. In germline, CDR1 is KGHSH, CDR2 LQKENI. This CDR3 has 15 residues. V trimming: 4 bases; J trimming: 3 bases; junction bases outside the gene matches: 7. This CDR3 is CASSRTRGGDYEQYF. In DNA, the CDR3 is TGTGCCAGCTCACGTACCCGCGGGGGGGACTACGAGCAGTACTTC.

The chain has TRBV28 and TRBJ2-1; 10 bases align to TRBD2. CDR1 and CDR2 (germline): MDHEN, SYDVKM. CDR3 length: 15 amino acids. With V trimmed by 6 bases and J by 10 bases, 12 bases remained unmatched. DNA of the CDR3: TGTGCCAGCAGCTCCTCAGCGGGAGGGCAAAGGGAGCAGTTCTTC. Translated: CASSSSAGGQREQFF.

This chain uses TRBV4-2 with TRBJ2-3; D is possibly TRBD2 (6 bases). This CDR3 is 16 amino acids long. CDR1 is LGHNA, CDR2 YNFKEQ, per germline. With 0 bases removed from V and 4 bases from J, the gap between germline ends came to 14 bases. The CDR3 loop reads CASSQDKDGGADTQYF. DNA of the CDR3: TGTGCCAGCAGCCAAGATAAGGACGGGGGAGCAGATACGCAGTATTTT.

V usage is TRBV28 and J usage is TRBJ2-1; 9 nucleotides match TRBD2. This CDR3 has 14 amino acids. V lost 6 bases to trimming and J lost 8 bases; unmatched junction nucleotides: 8. Germline-derived CDR1 and CDR2 are MDHEN and SYDVKM. CDR3 loop: CASRPPGLAYEQFF. CDR3 DNA sequence: TGTGCCAGCAGGCCCCCGGGACTAGCCTATGAGCAGTTCTTC.

The chain combines TRBV6-5 with TRBJ1-5; maybe TRBD1 (6 bases). CDR1 is MNHEY, CDR2 SVGAGI, per germline. The CDR3 spans 13 residues. V lost 6 bases and J 4 bases, leaving 10 bases between the germline ends. The CDR3 DNA is TGTGCCAGCAGCCGGACAGAAAATCAGCCCCAGCATTTT. Protein product: CASSRTENQPQHF.

V is TRBV28 and J is TRBJ1-1, with 7 bases fitting TRBD1. V was pared by 3 bases and J by 0 bases, with 10 bases of the junction left unmatched. The germline CDR1 and CDR2 sequences are MDHEN and SYDVKM. This CDR3 has 17 amino acids. The CDR3 DNA is TGTGCCAGCAGTTTTTACCGGGACAGACCTATGAACACTGAAGCTTTCTTT. Protein sequence: CASSFYRDRPMNTEAFF.

This chain joins TRBV4-3 and TRBJ2-2; 9 positions match TRBD1. The junction had 1 base not matched to a gene; V was cut back by 2 bases and J by 6 bases. This CDR3 contains 14 residues. Germline loops: CDR1 LGHNA, CDR2 YSLEER. DNA of the CDR3: TGCGCCAGCAGCCAACGACAGGGGGCCGGGGAGCTGTTTTTT. Amino acids: CASSQRQGAGELFF.

The chain employs TRBV7-6 and TRBJ2-5; tentatively, D is TRBD2 (5 bases). The ends were cut back, 2 bases at V and 5 bases at J, with 9 bases in the middle. Germline V gene data show CDR1 as SGHVS and CDR2 as FNYEAQ. This CDR3 comprises 13 residues. The CDR3 spells CASSLLRGETQYF. CDR3 nucleotides: TGTGCCAGCAGCTTACTTCGAGGGGAGACCCAGTACTTC.

The rearrangement links TRBV6-5 to TRBJ2-3; perhaps TRBD1 as D (5 bases). Germline V gene data show CDR1 as MNHEY and CDR2 as SVGAGI. V lost 2 bases, J lost 3 bases, and 6 bases lay in between. CDR3 length: 13 amino acids. This chain's CDR3 is CASSYRGTDTQYF. The CDR3 nucleotides are TGTGCCAGCAGTTACAGGGGAACAGATACGCAGTATTTT.

This chain uses TRBV6-9 with TRBJ1-2, with D maybe TRBD1 (5 bases). V lost 4 bases, J lost 4 bases, and 10 bases lay in between. Germline lookup yields CDR1 MNHGY and CDR2 SVAAGI. This CDR3 contains 13 residues. The CDR3 loop reads CASSWSQAYGYTF. In nucleotides, the CDR3 is TGTGCCAGCAGTTGGTCACAGGCCTATGGCTACACCTTC.

The genes are TRBV5-6 and TRBJ2-7; TRBD2 aligns across 7 bases. The germline gives CDR1 SGHDT, CDR2 YYEEEE. This CDR3 comprises 16 residues. J lost 2 bases, V lost 4 bases, and 12 bases had no gene match. The DNA for the CDR3 is TGTGCCAGCAGCCCAGGGAGGAGCGGGGCGACCTACGAGCAGTACTTC. Translating gives CASSPGRSGATYEQYF.

This CDR3 is CASRTDGDSGNTIYF. CDR3 DNA: TGTGCCAGCCGCACCGACGGAGACTCTGGAAACACCATATATTTT. The chain links TRBV21-1 to TRBJ1-3. TRBV21-1 is reported as a pseudogene. The CDR3 runs to 15 residues.

The J gene is TRBJ2-7, the V gene TRBV19; D assignment may be TRBD1 or TRBD2 (5 bases each). The CDR3 is 14 amino acids. The V gene's germline CDR1 is LNHDA and CDR2 SQIVND (reference sequence). V was trimmed by 4 bases and J by 5 bases, leaving 15 bases between them. The CDR3 loop reads CASSTVTGGHEQYF. CDR3 DNA sequence: TGTGCCAGTAGTACAGTCACAGGAGGCCACGAGCAGTACTTC.

The rearrangement links TRBV5-1 to TRBJ2-5; D is undetermined. Germline-derived CDR1 and CDR2 are SGHRS and YFSETQ. Trimming pared 0 bases from V and 3 bases from J, leaving 9 bases between. The CDR3 is 14 amino acids. The CDR3 reads CASSLVPPEETQYF. CDR3 bases: TGCGCCAGCAGCTTGGTACCTCCGGAAGAGACCCAGTACTTC.

The J gene is TRBJ1-2, the V gene TRBV6-5; D possibly corresponds to TRBD1 (6 bases). CDR3 length equals 12 residues. With 5 bases removed from V and 8 bases from J, the gap between germline ends came to 12 bases. CDR1 MNHEY and CDR2 SVGAGI come from the germline V gene. In DNA, the CDR3 is TGTGCCAGCAGTCCTGGGGGCTACGGCTACACCTTC. It encodes CASSPGGYGYTF.